This T cell receptor (beta chain) was identified in a study of blood T cell repertoires in COVID-19. Study context: Nucleic acid was either cDNA or gDNA, and it came from T cells, B-cell-depleted T cells, or PBMCs.

Authors' analysis steps: From reference gene primer amplification, estimates of nucleated cell counts were derived. Some clones are missing from TCRdb's copy, which holds only in-frame ones; the method was immunoSEQ multiplex PCR. V, J and clone size are taken as reported in that table, and D and trimming were inferred from the DNA itself. The data show under 300,000 clones, roughly 88% seen once. Germline CDR1 reads MGHRA; CDR2 reads YSYEKL. The trim removed 1 base at V and 8 bases at J, leaving 8 bases unmatched. CDR3 length: 16 amino acids. This TCR derives from a man at least 80 years old with acute or convalescent COVID-19. The chain links TRBV4-1 to TRBJ1-6; 7 bases line up with TRBD1. Sample: peripheral blood. The CDR3 reads CASSQGSRTGYSPLHF. CDR3 coding DNA: TGCGCCAGCAGCCAAGGGTCTCGGACAGGTTATTCACCCCTCCACTTT.